Following are 15 T cell receptor beta chains from one sample sequenced in a study of T cells in Graves' hyperthyroidism and ophthalmopathy. Amplification of TCR beta CDR3 regions used RNA as the template. The HTBI primer set drove a first-round RT-PCR of the TCR CDR3. TCRdb re-derived calls from the multiplex PCR reads in MiXCR, one entry per CDR3 protein. The data show around 300,000 distinct CDR3 sequences, approximately 12% seen once. The sequenced sample consisted of blood. The receptor source for this set is a woman aged 25 to 39 with Graves' hyperthyroidism that later progressed to Graves' ophthalmopathy.

This clonotype was found many times. J is TRBJ2-5 and V is TRBV4-1, with D hard to call. Germline lookup yields CDR1 MGHRA and CDR2 YSYEKL. V was clipped by 0 bases and J by 5 bases, with 10 bases between them. The CDR3 is 14 amino acids. This chain's CDR3 is CASSQDRRRETQYF. The CDR3, as DNA: TGCGCCAGCAGCCAAGATAGGAGAAGGGAGACCCAGTACTTC.

In this sample, this clonotype turned up a few times. The rearrangement links TRBV5-6 to TRBJ2-4; D may correspond to TRBD1 or TRBD2 (5 bases each). CDR1 and CDR2 (germline): SGHDT, YYEEEE. The CDR3 length is 15 residues. The V end lost 0 bases, the J end lost 4 bases, and 11 bases lay between the germline ends. CDR3 DNA sequence: TGTGCCAGCAGCTTGGGATGGGGGTCTAAAAACATTCAGTACTTC. Translation gives CASSLGWGSKNIQYF.

This clonotype was recorded many times. A junction boundary mismatches the germline segment, possibly from a read error. The rearrangement joins TRBV28 to TRBJ2-1, with TRBD1 matching over 9 bases. The CDR3 runs to 20 residues. The V gene's germline CDR1 is MDHEN and CDR2 SYDVKM. CDR3 loop: CACRRTGGAVMNPRGNEQFF. The CDR3 bases are TGTGCCTGCAGAAGAACAGGGGGCGCGGTGATGAACCCTCGGGGGAATGAGCAGTTCTTC.

This clonotype was detected only a few times. This sequence joins TRBV27 and TRBJ1-4; 9 bases are a match to TRBD1. CDR3 length equals 15 residues. Germline CDR1 and CDR2: MNHEY and SMNVEV (reference sequence). J lost 6 bases, V lost 4 bases, and 6 bases had no gene match. This CDR3 reads CASSSIQGADEKLFF. The DNA for the CDR3 is TGTGCCAGCAGTTCTATACAGGGGGCTGATGAAAAACTGTTTTTT.

The J gene is TRBJ2-3, the V gene TRBV4-3, with D perhaps matching TRBD2 (5 bases). In germline, CDR1 is LGHNA, CDR2 YSLEER. Trimming cost V 4 bases and J 0 bases, with 17 bases left between them. CDR3 length: 17 amino acids. Written as DNA, the CDR3 is TGCGCCAGCAGCCGGGGAGCGGTTTTACCTAGCACAGATACGCAGTATTTT. It translates to CASSRGAVLPSTDTQYF.

The V gene is TRBV7-9, the J gene TRBJ2-7, with D perhaps being TRBD1 or TRBD2 (5 bases each). The CDR3 has 16 residues. CDR1 and CDR2 from the germline V gene are SEHNR and FQNEAQ (reference sequence). V shed 2 bases and J shed 4 bases, with 18 bases lying between them. The CDR3 region is CASSLIMMGTEYEQYF. The CDR3 DNA follows: TGTGCCAGCAGCTTAATAATGATGGGGACGGAGTACGAGCAGTACTTC. The variable domain in full, completed from reference TRBV7-9 and TRBJ2-7, reads DTGVSQNPRHKITKRGQNVTFRCDPISEHNRLYWYRQTLGQGPEFLTYFQNEAQLEKSRLLSDRFSAERPKGSFSTLEIQRTEQGDSAMYLCASSLIMMGTEYEQYFGPGTRLTVT.

In its sample, this clonotype was seen many times. V is TRBV28 and J is TRBJ1-2; 10 positions agree with TRBD1. CDR1 is MDHEN, CDR2 SYDVKM, per germline. Trimming removed 5 bases from V and 4 bases from J; junction bases left unmatched: 13. The CDR3 has 17 amino acids. This chain's CDR3 is CASSDPGQGPPGYGYTF. CDR3 sequence (DNA): TGTGCCAGCAGTGATCCGGGACAGGGGCCGCCAGGCTATGGCTACACCTTC.

The chain recombines TRBV20-1 with TRBJ2-1; 7 positions match TRBD2. The ends lost 3 bases at V and 2 bases at J; junction bases unmatched: 13. This CDR3 region has 17 residues. Germline-derived CDR1 and CDR2 are DFQATT and SNEGSKA (reference sequence). CDR3 sequence: CSASYPPPGTTYNEQFF. CDR3 DNA: TGCAGTGCTAGTTACCCCCCACCGGGGACTACCTACAATGAGCAGTTCTTC.

This clonotype was counted at least ten times. The rearrangement uses TRBV20-1 and TRBJ2-5; the D is unclear. CDR1 and CDR2 (germline): DFQATT, SNEGSKA (reference sequence). This CDR3 spans 16 amino acids. Deletions cut 3 bases from V and 2 bases from J, with 19 bases between. The CDR3 is CSASPYSITTQETQYF. The DNA for the CDR3 is TGCAGTGCTAGCCCATATTCAATAACGACACAAGAGACCCAGTACTTC.

In its sample, this clonotype was seen many times. Here the CDR3 DNA reads TGCAGTGCTGGTCGGACTAGCGGGAGCGGGGATACGCAGTATTTT. The encoded protein is CSAGRTSGSGDTQYF. The chain combines TRBV20-1 with TRBJ2-3; TRBD2 matches 13 bases. Germline CDR1 DFQATT, CDR2 SNEGSKA (reference sequence). The CDR3 covers 15 residues. V lost 5 bases and J lost 6; bases outside the gene matches: 8.

The V call is TRBV7-2, the J call TRBJ2-6, with D tentatively TRBD2 (6 bases). CDR3 size: 18 residues. CDR1 is SGHTA, CDR2 FQGNSA, per germline. Deletions cut 5 bases from V and 0 bases from J, with 17 bases between. CDR3 coding DNA: TGTGCCAGCAGCCAACCGGGACTCGGTATCTCTGGGGCCAACGTCCTGACTTTC. It is translated as CASSQPGLGISGANVLTF.

The V gene is TRBV5-6, the J gene TRBJ2-7; tentative D call: TRBD2 (5 bases). Trimming took 0 bases from V and 2 from J, leaving 15 bases between them. Per the germline V gene, CDR1 is SGHDT and CDR2 is YYEEEE. This CDR3 is built from 16 residues. The CDR3 loop is CASSLAVGVPPYEQYF. The CDR3 DNA reads TGTGCCAGCAGCTTGGCCGTGGGAGTCCCTCCCTACGAGCAGTACTTC.

This clonotype has just a few counts. This chain connects TRBV4-3 to TRBJ1-5, with 10 positions matching TRBD1. The CDR3 is made up of 16 amino acids. Germline V gene sequence: CDR1 LGHNA, CDR2 YSLEER. The V and J ends lost 4 bases and 1 base, in that order; junction bases with no gene match: 4. DNA for the CDR3: TGCGCCAGCAGCCCCGGGACAGGGGTGAGCAATCAGCCCCAGCATTTT. This encodes CASSPGTGVSNQPQHF.

In its sample, this clonotype was seen many times. The rearrangement joins TRBV7-9 to TRBJ1-6; D is possibly TRBD1 (5 bases). This CDR3 is 13 amino acids long. Trimming removed 5 bases at V and 7 bases at J, with 9 bases between. The germline V gene encodes CDR1 SEHNR and CDR2 FQNEAQ (reference sequence). The CDR3 loop reads CASSGDRNSPLHF. CDR3 bases: TGTGCCAGCAGCGGGGACCGCAATTCACCCCTCCACTTT.

V is TRBV19 and J is TRBJ1-1, with D perhaps TRBD1 (5 bases). CDR3 length equals 14 residues. Per the germline V gene, CDR1 is LNHDA and CDR2 is SQIVND (reference sequence). V dropped 3 bases and J dropped 7 bases, with 15 bases sitting between them. The CDR3 bases are TGTGCCAGTAGTATCTACGGGGCCAAAATTGAAGCTTTCTTT. It yields the protein CASSIYGAKIEAFF.